Listed here are 27 T cell receptor beta chains from one sample, sequenced in a study of cytomegalovirus exposure and HLA in healthy donors. In the PCR, 60 Vbeta and 13 Jbeta primers were used. Sequenced by immunoSEQ multiplex PCR; TCRdb stores in-frame clones only, minus some. The data hold roughly 140,000 clones, with around 10% observed a single time. The sequenced material came from PBMCs. The receptors come from a male donor in good health and CMV-seronegative.

This clone was found a few times. This rearrangement joins TRBV13 to TRBJ2-1; a possible D gene is TRBD1 (6 bases). Germline CDR1 PRHDT, CDR2 FYEKMQ (reference sequence). The V gene lost 7 bases and the J gene lost 2 bases, with 15 bases spanning the gap. This CDR3 region has 15 residues. CDR3 in amino acids: CASTLTGYPYNEQFF. CDR3 coding DNA: TGTGCCAGCACTTTGACAGGATACCCCTACAATGAGCAGTTCTTC.

CDR3 bases: TGTGCCAGCAGCCAGGCAAGGCGGAATCAGCCCCAGCATTTT. Protein: CASSQARRNQPQHF. This chain connects TRBV14 to TRBJ1-5, with D unclear. This CDR3 comprises 14 residues. Trimming stripped 3 bases from V and 4 bases from J, with 10 bases between. Germline CDR1 and CDR2: SGHDN and FVKESK. The full variable domain, with the rest looked up from reference TRBV14 and TRBJ1-5, is EAGVTQFPSHSVIEKGQTVTLRCDPISGHDNLYWYRRVMGKEIKFLLHFVKESKQDESGMPNNRFLAERTGGTYSTLKVQPAELEDSGVYFCASSQARRNQPQHFGDGTRLSIL.

The chain uses TRBV6-6 and TRBJ2-5; 7 bases map to TRBD2. Losses at the gene ends were 6 bases for V and 5 bases for J; bases not matched to a gene: 15. CDR1 MNHNY and CDR2 SVGAGI come from the germline V gene (reference sequence). The CDR3 is 16 residues long. The CDR3 region has the DNA TGTGCCAGCAGCCCCCCAGCGGGGCGGGGAAGGGAGACCCAGTACTTC. Its translation is CASSPPAGRGRETQYF.

The chain has TRBV11-1 and TRBJ2-1, with 10 positions matching TRBD1. J gave up 8 bases and V 4 bases, and 5 bases lay outside the gene matches. In germline, CDR1 is SGHAT, CDR2 FQDESV (reference sequence). There are 14 residues in the CDR3. Written as DNA, the CDR3 is TGTGCCAGCAGCTACCGACAGGGGGCCGATGAGCAGTTCTTC. It yields the protein CASSYRQGADEQFF.

The genes are TRBV2 and TRBJ1-2; no firm D call. CDR3 length: 12 residues. V gave up 10 bases and J gave up 0 bases, with 9 bases separating them. Germline-derived CDR1 and CDR2 are SNHLY and FYNNEI. In DNA, the CDR3 is TGTGCCACCCGGCGGACTAACTATGGCTACACCTTC. Translating gives CATRRTNYGYTF.

The chain joins TRBV9 to TRBJ2-3; 8 bases are shared with TRBD1. The CDR3 sequence is 16 residues long. CDR1 is SGDLS, CDR2 YYNGEE, per germline. Losses at the gene ends were 4 bases for V and 0 bases for J; bases not matched to a gene: 7. CDR3 amino acids: CASSLDRGFSTDTQYF. CDR3 sequence (DNA): TGTGCCAGCAGCCTAGACAGGGGATTTAGCACAGATACGCAGTATTTT.

The chain couples TRBV7-2 to TRBJ1-5; no firm D call. The CDR3 runs 14 residues. Germline CDR1 reads SGHTA; CDR2 reads FQGNSA. V was trimmed by 3 bases and J by 4 bases, leaving 10 bases between them. The CDR3 spells CASSFGGVNQPQHF. In DNA form, the CDR3 reads TGTGCCAGCAGCTTCGGCGGTGTGAATCAGCCCCAGCATTTT. The whole variable domain, remainder taken from reference TRBV7-2 and TRBJ1-5, is GAGVSQSPSNKVTEKGKDVELRCDPISGHTALYWYRQSLGQGLEFLIYFQGNSAPDKSGLPSDRFSAERTGGSVSTLTIQRTQQEDSAVYLCASSFGGVNQPQHFGDGTRLSIL.

V and J are TRBV6-5 and TRBJ1-1, with unresolved D. The CDR3 is 13 amino acids. V was shortened by 2 bases and J by 7 bases, with 11 bases between the two germline ends. CDR1 is MNHEY and CDR2 is SVGAGI in the germline V gene. The CDR3 coding sequence is TGTGCCAGCAGTTACGATCTCAGGCATGAAGCTTTCTTT. This translates into CASSYDLRHEAFF.

In this sample, this clone turned up a few times. V usage is TRBV6-6 and J usage is TRBJ1-1; no reliable D call. The V end was cut by 2 bases, the J end by 1 base, with 14 bases between. Germline lookup yields CDR1 MNHNY and CDR2 SVGAGI (reference sequence). The CDR3 spans 16 residues. CDR3 residues: CASSYVIGVRNTEAFF. CDR3 bases: TGTGCCAGCAGTTACGTTATCGGGGTACGGAACACTGAAGCTTTCTTT.

The chain couples TRBV7-2 to TRBJ1-3, with D perhaps matching TRBD1 (5 bases). Trimming cost V 3 bases and J 6 bases, with 9 bases left between them. The CDR3 totals 13 residues. Germline V CDR1 and CDR2: SGHTA, FQGNSA. CDR3 protein: CASSFTGVNTIYF. DNA of the CDR3: TGTGCCAGCAGCTTTACGGGGGTAAACACCATATATTTT.

The chain links TRBV7-2 to TRBJ1-1, with TRBD1 identical over 7 bases. CDR1 is SGHTA, CDR2 FQGNSA, per germline. The CDR3 covers 15 residues. V lost 1 base and J lost 6; bases outside the gene matches: 8. CDR3 DNA sequence: TGTGCCAGCAGCTTAGGGAGAAGACAGGGCCCTGAAGCTTTCTTT. Translation gives CASSLGRRQGPEAFF.

This clone was counted between two and nine times. The V gene is TRBV4-1, the J gene TRBJ1-1; D is undetermined. The V end lost 4 bases, the J end lost 1 base, and 16 bases lay between the germline ends. The CDR3 runs 16 residues. Germline CDR1 and CDR2: MGHRA and YSYEKL. As DNA, the CDR3 is TGCGCCAGCAGCCTACGAAGCGGGTTTGGGAACACTGAAGCTTTCTTT. Translation gives CASSLRSGFGNTEAFF.

The chain has TRBV27 and TRBJ1-1; 10 bases align to TRBD1. Germline V gene data show CDR1 as MNHEY and CDR2 as SMNVEV (reference sequence). V dropped 6 bases and J dropped 5; count of bases not matched to a gene: 9. The CDR3 extends over 15 amino acids. The CDR3 sequence is CASSPRTGGETEAFF. CDR3 in DNA: TGTGCCAGCAGCCCGAGGACAGGGGGGGAAACTGAAGCTTTCTTT.

This clone was seen more than once but under ten times. Germline is not matched at one junction end, which may reflect a read error. The chain carries TRBV5-1 and TRBJ1-2, with a possible D match to TRBD1 (6 bases). The CDR3 is 15 amino acids. Germline loops: CDR1 SGHRS, CDR2 YFSETQ. The CDR3 spells CGSRATYRENYGYTF. The CDR3 DNA sequence: TGCGGCAGCCGCGCCACGTACAGGGAGAACTATGGCTACACCTTC.

V and J are TRBV28 and TRBJ2-3, with 9 bases identical to TRBD2. V trimming: 2 bases; J trimming: 2 bases; junction bases outside the gene matches: 5. The CDR3 covers 16 residues. Germline V CDR1 and CDR2: MDHEN, SYDVKM. This CDR3 is CASSLGLAGTTDTQYF. DNA of the CDR3: TGTGCCAGCAGTTTAGGGCTAGCGGGGACCACAGATACGCAGTATTTT. The entire variable domain, with the rest obtained from reference TRBV28 and TRBJ2-3, is as follows: DVKVTQSSRYLVKRTGEKVFLECVQDMDHENMFWYRQDPGLGLRLIYFSYDVKMKEKGDIPEGYSVSREKKERFSLILESASTNQTSMYLCASSLGLAGTTDTQYFGPGTRLTVL.

In its sample, this clone was seen a few times. This chain connects TRBV30 to TRBJ1-1; 10 bases line up with TRBD1. Germline trimming cut 5 bases from V and 4 bases from J; bases unmatched to any gene: 4. Germline V gives CDR1 GTSNPN, CDR2 SVGIG (reference sequence). The CDR3 extends over 13 amino acids. This CDR3 reads CAWGGQGSTEAFF. DNA of the CDR3: TGTGCCTGGGGGGGACAGGGGTCCACTGAAGCTTTCTTT.

CDR3 in amino acids: CASSQGASGSSYNEQFF. For the CDR3, the DNA is TGTGCCAGCAGCCAAGGGGCTAGCGGGAGCTCCTACAATGAGCAGTTCTTC. The rearrangement joins TRBV4-2 to TRBJ2-1, with 10 bases fitting TRBD2. Germline-derived CDR1 and CDR2 are LGHNA and YNFKEQ. Germline trimming cut 1 base from V and 0 bases from J; bases unmatched to any gene: 3. The CDR3 is 17 amino acids.

Only a few counts were recorded for this clone. Other DNA sequences in the same sample also yield this CDR3. The V call is TRBV27, the J call TRBJ2-1, with D tentatively TRBD2 (5 bases). The V gene lost 2 bases and the J gene lost 0 bases, with 8 bases spanning the gap. CDR3 length: 15 amino acids. Germline lookup yields CDR1 MNHEY and CDR2 SMNVEV (reference sequence). This CDR3 reads CASSLAGLSYNEQFF. CDR3 nucleotides: TGTGCCAGCAGTTTAGCGGGCCTCTCCTACAATGAGCAGTTCTTC.

The chain links TRBV27 to TRBJ1-1; a possible D gene is TRBD1 (6 bases). The CDR3 has 13 residues. Trimming cost V 6 bases and J 5 bases, with 13 bases left between them. CDR1 MNHEY and CDR2 SMNVEV come from the germline V gene (reference sequence). In DNA form, the CDR3 reads TGTGCCAGCAGGGGGACATTCGGGACTGAAGCTTTCTTT. Its translation: CASRGTFGTEAFF.

This chain uses TRBV27 with TRBJ2-7; 9 bases line up with TRBD1. The CDR3 covers 13 residues. J was trimmed by 5 bases and V by 4 bases; bases with no gene match: 3. Germline CDR1 reads MNHEY; CDR2 reads SMNVEV (reference sequence). CDR3 bases: TGTGCCAGCAGTTGGGGACAGGGAAACGAGCAGTACTTC. Translation gives CASSWGQGNEQYF.

This clone was picked up a small number of times. The V gene is TRBV6-5, the J gene TRBJ2-1, with TRBD2 matching over 9 bases. The CDR3 is made up of 16 amino acids. J gave up 6 bases and V 0 bases, and 6 bases lay outside the gene matches. Per the germline V gene, CDR1 is MNHEY and CDR2 is SVGAGI. CDR3 region: CASSYSAGGARNEQFF. CDR3 sequence (DNA): TGTGCCAGCAGTTACTCAGCGGGAGGTGCGCGCAATGAGCAGTTCTTC.

The rearrangement uses TRBV7-9 and TRBJ2-2; tentative D call: TRBD2 (5 bases). The CDR3 sequence is 16 residues long. V was clipped by 1 base and J by 6 bases, with 15 bases between them. CDR1 is SEHNR and CDR2 is FQNEAQ in the germline V gene (reference sequence). This chain's CDR3 is CASSLVQVGVAGELFF. The CDR3 DNA follows: TGTGCCAGCAGCTTAGTTCAGGTCGGGGTGGCCGGGGAGCTGTTTTTT.

The chain carries TRBV18 and TRBJ1-2; TRBD1 matches at 7 bases. The CDR3 length is 14 residues. V lost 8 bases and J lost 4; bases outside the gene matches: 10. CDR1 is KGHSH, CDR2 LQKENI, per germline. The CDR3 nucleotides read TGTGCCAGCACTCACAGGGGTGAGGCCTATGGCTACACCTTC. Residues: CASTHRGEAYGYTF.

This clone was observed a few times. The chain couples TRBV29-1 to TRBJ1-1; 10 bases are a match to TRBD1. V shed 0 bases and J 4 bases; nucleotides not matched to a gene: 2. This CDR3 spans 14 amino acids. Germline V lookup: CDR1 SQVTM, CDR2 ANQGSEA. CDR3 DNA: TGCAGCGTTGAAGACCGACAGGGGGCCACTGAAGCTTTCTTT. This codes for CSVEDRQGATEAFF.

Only a few counts were recorded for this clone. The V gene is TRBV28, the J gene TRBJ2-5; D is unclear. V was clipped by 2 bases and J by 3 bases, with 7 bases between them. There are 13 residues in the CDR3. The V gene's germline CDR1 is MDHEN and CDR2 SYDVKM. The DNA for the CDR3 is TGTGCCAGCAGTTTAGTGAGGAAAGAGACCCAGTACTTC. It translates to CASSLVRKETQYF.

V is TRBV7-6 and J is TRBJ2-2; 7 bases align to TRBD2. The CDR3 is made up of 16 amino acids. V lost 5 bases and J lost 7; bases outside the gene matches: 13. From germline, CDR1 is SGHVS and CDR2 FNYEAQ. In DNA form, the CDR3 reads TGTGCCAGCAGCAATCCTGGGGAGGTAGCGGGCGGGGAGCTGTTTTTT. Its protein is CASSNPGEVAGGELFF.

The V call is TRBV5-1, the J call TRBJ2-1, with 9 bases identical to TRBD1. CDR3 size: 15 residues. V lost 1 base to trimming and J lost 9 bases; unmatched junction nucleotides: 8. Germline CDR1 is SGHRS and CDR2 is YFSETQ. CDR3 in amino acids: CASSLSGQGYGEQFF. In DNA, the CDR3 is TGCGCCAGCAGCTTGAGCGGACAGGGGTACGGTGAGCAGTTCTTC.